This T cell receptor beta chain was captured in a study of blood T cell repertoires in COVID-19. For the study at large: Acute-phase and convalescent COVID-19 samples originated in the United States, Italy and Spain. T cells, B-cell-depleted T cells, or PBMCs provided the cDNA or gDNA that served as material.

Trimming cost V 2 bases and J 9 bases, with 8 bases left between them. The CDR3 runs to 12 residues. In the original analysis: Reference gene primer amplification gave nucleated cell count estimates. Generated by immunoSEQ multiplex PCR, the TCRdb table keeps only in-frame clones and is missing some. That table furnishes V, J and clone size, whereas the DNA furnished D and trimming. The table shows some 120,000 clones, with 65% to 85% occurring only once. The chain carries TRBV12-3 or TRBV12-4 and TRBJ2-1, with no clear D. This receptor was taken from a woman aged 70-85 years with acute or convalescent COVID-19. The sample comprised peripheral blood. The CDR3 loop is CASSLQVGEQFF. CDR3 sequence (DNA): TGTGCCAGCAGTTTACAGGTTGGTGAGCAGTTCTTC.